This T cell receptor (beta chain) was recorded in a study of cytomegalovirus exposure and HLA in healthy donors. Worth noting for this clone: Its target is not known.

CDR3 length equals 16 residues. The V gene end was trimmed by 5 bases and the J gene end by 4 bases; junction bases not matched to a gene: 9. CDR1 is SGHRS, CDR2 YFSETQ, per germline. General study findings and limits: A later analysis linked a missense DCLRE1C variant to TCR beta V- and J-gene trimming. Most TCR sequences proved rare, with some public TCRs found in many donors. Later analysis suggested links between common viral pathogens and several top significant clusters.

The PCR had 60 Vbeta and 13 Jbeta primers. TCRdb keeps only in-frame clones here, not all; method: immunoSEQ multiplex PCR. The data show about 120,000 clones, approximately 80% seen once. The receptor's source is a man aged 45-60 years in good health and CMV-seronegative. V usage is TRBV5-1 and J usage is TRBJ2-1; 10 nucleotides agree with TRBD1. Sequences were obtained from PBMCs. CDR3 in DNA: TGCGCCAGCAGACGCGGACAGGGGGACTTATACAATGAGCAGTTCTTC. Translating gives CASRRGQGDLYNEQFF.